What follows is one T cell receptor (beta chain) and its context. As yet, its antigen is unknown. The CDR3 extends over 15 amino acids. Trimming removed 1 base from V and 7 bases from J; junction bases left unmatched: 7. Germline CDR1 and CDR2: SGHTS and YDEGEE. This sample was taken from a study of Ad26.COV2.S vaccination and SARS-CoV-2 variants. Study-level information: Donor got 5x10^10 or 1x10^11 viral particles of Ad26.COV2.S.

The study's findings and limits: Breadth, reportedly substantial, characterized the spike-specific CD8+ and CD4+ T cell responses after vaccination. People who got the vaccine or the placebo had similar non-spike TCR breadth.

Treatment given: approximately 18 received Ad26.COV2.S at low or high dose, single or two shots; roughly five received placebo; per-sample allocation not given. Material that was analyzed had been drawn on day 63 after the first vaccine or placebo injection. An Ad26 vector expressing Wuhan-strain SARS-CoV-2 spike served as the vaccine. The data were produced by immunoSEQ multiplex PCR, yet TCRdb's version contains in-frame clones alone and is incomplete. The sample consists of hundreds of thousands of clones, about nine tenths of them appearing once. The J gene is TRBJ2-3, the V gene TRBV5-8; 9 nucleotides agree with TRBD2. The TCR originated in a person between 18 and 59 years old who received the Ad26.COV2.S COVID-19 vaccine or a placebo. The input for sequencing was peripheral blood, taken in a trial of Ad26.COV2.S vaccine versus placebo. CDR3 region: CASSLMLAGWNTQYF. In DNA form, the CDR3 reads TGTGCCAGCAGCTTGATGCTAGCGGGGTGGAATACGCAGTATTTT.